This T cell receptor beta chain was sequenced for a study of T-cell reconstitution after alpha-beta-depleted transplantation in children. As it was prepared, the TCRbeta library received unique molecular identifiers. TCRdb ran MiXCR on the PCR reads and lists one entry per CDR3 protein. The repertoire has roughly 670,000 distinct CDR3 sequences, over 10% of them found once; the top ten carry 0.79%. Overall study results and limits: About two months after transplant, alpha-beta T cells reportedly came from several hundred expanded graft clones. Surviving recipient T cells and thymic progenitors accounted for the high day-60 TCRbeta diversity observed in some patients. By one year post-transplant, T-cell counts and diversity largely arose from T cells that were newly produced.

V was trimmed by 6 bases and J by 0 bases, leaving 17 bases between them. Germline CDR1 reads LNHNV; CDR2 reads YYDKDF (reference sequence). The CDR3 runs 17 residues. This clonotype was seen a handful of times. The antigen remains unidentified. The chain combines TRBV15 with TRBJ1-4, with D perhaps matching TRBD1 (6 bases). This sequence was found in a girl under 10 years old with congenital amegakaryocytic thrombocytopenia, due to receive a stem cell transplant. Sample: PBMCs, taken before TCRalphabeta/CD19-depleted stem cell transplant. CDR3 protein: CATSSGGDTATNEKLFF. CDR3 sequence (DNA): TGTGCCACCAGTAGCGGGGGGGACACTGCAACTAATGAAAAACTGTTTTTT.